Listed below are T cell receptor beta chains from one sample, sequenced in a study of T cell responses to AZD1222 COVID-19 vaccine. Assay used: immunoSEQ multiplex PCR; TCRdb lists only in-frame clones, some missing. In the table there are around 100,000 clones, roughly 84% of which are singletons. The sample here was peripheral blood, taken on day 0 of AZD1222 vaccination. All receptors derive from an adult in good health. Each CDR3 is given with its conserved first and last residue. The D gene is left open where the match is weak. Expanded clones are given a class, and other clones once, few, many or no size at all.

V	size	J	D	CDR3	DNA
TRBV6-6	.	TRBJ2-5	.	CASAGLSKETQYF	TGTGCCAGCGCCGGACTGTCGAAAGAGACCCAGTACTTC
TRBV5-4	.	TRBJ2-1	TRBD2	CASSLRLAGELYNEQFF	TGTGCCAGCAGCTTGAGACTAGCGGGAGAGCTCTACAATGAGCAGTTCTTC
TRBV6-5	.	TRBJ2-7	.	CASSLRYDAYEQYF	TGTGCCAGCAGTCTCCGGTACGACGCCTACGAGCAGTACTTC
TRBV18	.	TRBJ2-5	.	CASSRGPAGETQYF	TGTGCCAGCTCACGAGGACCCGCAGGAGAGACCCAGTACTTC
TRBV6-1	once	TRBJ1-2	.	CASSEGAGGYTF	TGTGCCAGCAGTGAGGGGGCGGGTGGCTACACCTTC
TRBV18	.	TRBJ1-5	.	CASSPQDRGQPQHF	TGTGCCAGCTCACCCCAGGATCGCGGCCAGCCCCAGCATTTT
TRBV28	.	TRBJ2-7	TRBD2	CASTDGLAGVQNEQYF	TGTGCCAGCACCGACGGACTAGCGGGGGTACAAAACGAGCAGTACTTC
TRBV10-3	.	TRBJ2-3	.	CAISESLDTQYF	TGTGCCATCAGTGAGTCGCTGGATACGCAGTATTTT
TRBV28	.	TRBJ1-3	.	CASRYDRRIGNTIYF	TGTGCCAGCAGGTATGACAGGCGTATCGGAAACACCATATATTTT
TRBV19	.	TRBJ2-1	.	CASSIRNPSLVQFF	TGTGCCAGTAGTATCCGTAACCCTAGCTTAGTGCAGTTCTTC
TRBV13	.	TRBJ2-5	.	CASSFRGEETQYF	TGTGCCAGCAGCTTCAGGGGGGAGGAGACCCAGTACTTC
TRBV10-1	.	TRBJ1-2	.	CASSESKGRYRYTF	TGCGCCAGCAGTGAGTCGAAAGGGAGGTATCGCTACACCTTC
TRBV3-1/TRBV3-2	.	TRBJ2-4	TRBD2	CASSQADSGSDIQYF	TGTGCCAGCAGCCAAGCCGACAGCGGGAGTGACATTCAGTACTTC
TRBV6-5	.	TRBJ1-6	TRBD1	CASKKGQGGSPLHF	TGTGCCAGCAAGAAGGGACAGGGGGGATCACCCCTCCACTTT
TRBV19	.	TRBJ2-1	.	CASSTTQSSYNEQFF	TGTGCCAGTAGTACCACCCAGAGCTCCTACAATGAGCAGTTCTTC
TRBV2	.	TRBJ2-5	TRBD2	CASSGTSGEGETQYF	TGTGCCAGCAGTGGGACTAGCGGGGAAGGGGAGACCCAGTACTTC
TRBV7-9	.	TRBJ1-4	TRBD1	CASSLGQGDEKLFF	TGTGCCAGCAGCTTAGGACAGGGTGATGAAAAACTGTTTTTT
TRBV6-5	.	TRBJ1-3	.	CASTWTVGNTIYF	TGTGCCAGCACCTGGACAGTTGGAAACACCATATATTTT
TRBV27	.	TRBJ1-4	TRBD1	CASSGTATNEKLFF	TGTGCCAGCAGTGGGACAGCAACTAATGAAAAACTGTTTTTT
TRBV7-2	.	TRBJ2-7	.	CASSPDLAYTYEQYF	TGTGCCAGCAGCCCAGACCTAGCGTATACCTACGAGCAGTACTTC
TRBV7-9	.	TRBJ1-2	.	CASSPGTTNYGYTF	TGTGCCAGCAGCCCCGGGACAACTAACTATGGCTACACCTTC
TRBV29-1	.	TRBJ1-5	TRBD1	CSAAGGTNQPQHF	TGCAGCGCCGCAGGGGGCACGAATCAGCCCCAGCATTTT
TRBV4-1	once	TRBJ2-7	TRBD1	CASSQDETRQGSEQYF	TGCGCCAGCAGCCAAGATGAAACGAGACAGGGCAGCGAGCAGTACTTC
TRBV5-4	.	TRBJ1-1	.	CASRPQLNTEAFF	TGTGCCAGCAGGCCCCAATTGAACACTGAAGCTTTCTTT
TRBV6-6	.	TRBJ2-1	TRBD2	CASSLRGARNNEQFF	TGTGCCAGCAGTCTGCGGGGGGCGAGGAACAATGAGCAGTTCTTC
TRBV19	.	TRBJ1-2	TRBD1	CASSSQGGYGYTF	TGTGCCAGTAGTTCACAGGGGGGCTATGGCTACACCTTC
TRBV5-3	.	TRBJ1-6	TRBD1	CARSLRDRGNSPLHF	TGTGCCAGAAGCCTCCGGGACAGGGGTAATTCACCCCTCCACTTT
TRBV28	.	TRBJ2-1	.	CASSQGGANSYNEQFF	TGTGCCAGCAGTCAGGGGGGGGCTAACTCCTACAATGAGCAGTTCTTC
TRBV5-1	.	TRBJ1-5	.	CASSLLGHNQPQHF	TGCGCCAGCAGCTTGTTAGGGCACAATCAGCCCCAGCATTTT
TRBV3-1/TRBV3-2	.	TRBJ2-5	.	CASSQDFVRETQYF	TGTGCCAGCAGCCAAGATTTCGTTCGAGAGACCCAGTACTTC
TRBV27	.	TRBJ2-7	TRBD2	CASIRLAGGNYEQYF	TGTGCCAGCATTAGACTAGCGGGGGGGAACTACGAGCAGTACTTC
TRBV9	.	TRBJ2-2	TRBD2	CASSVELAGAGELFF	TGTGCCAGCAGCGTAGAACTAGCGGGAGCCGGGGAGCTGTTTTTT
TRBV5-1	.	TRBJ2-2	TRBD1	CASSRAGTVSTGELFF	TGCGCCAGCAGCCGTGCCGGGACAGTATCTACCGGGGAGCTGTTTTTT
TRBV27	.	TRBJ1-1	.	CASRGRGLNTEAFF	TGTGCCAGCAGGGGTAGAGGGCTTAACACTGAAGCTTTCTTT
TRBV18	.	TRBJ1-4	.	CASSPPGSTNEKLFF	TGTGCCAGCTCACCACCGGGTTCAACAAATGAAAAACTGTTTTTT
TRBV21-1	few	TRBJ1-5	.	CASRVPDQPQHF	TGTGCCAGCAGGGTCCCCGATCAGCCCCAGCATTTT
TRBV2	.	TRBJ1-5	TRBD1	CASRRDSQNQPQHF	TGTGCCAGCAGGAGGGACAGCCAAAATCAGCCCCAGCATTTT
TRBV28	.	TRBJ2-2	.	CASILGLNTGELFF	TGTGCCAGCATTCTGGGACTTAACACCGGGGAGCTGTTTTTT